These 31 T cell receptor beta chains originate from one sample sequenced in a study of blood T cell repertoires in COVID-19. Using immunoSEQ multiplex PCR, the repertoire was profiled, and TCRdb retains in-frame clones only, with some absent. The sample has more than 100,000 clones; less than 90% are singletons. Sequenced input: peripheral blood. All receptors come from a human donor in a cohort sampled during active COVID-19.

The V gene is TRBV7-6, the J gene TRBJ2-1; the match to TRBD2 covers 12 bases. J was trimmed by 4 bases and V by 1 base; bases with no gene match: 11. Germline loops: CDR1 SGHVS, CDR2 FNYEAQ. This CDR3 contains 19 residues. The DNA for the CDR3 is TGTGCCAGCAGCTTAGTCCACCCTTTGACTAGCGGGAGATACAATGAGCAGTTCTTC. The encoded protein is CASSLVHPLTSGRYNEQFF. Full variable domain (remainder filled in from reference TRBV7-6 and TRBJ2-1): GAGVSQSPRYKVTKRGQDVALRCDPISGHVSLYWYRQALGQGPEFLTYFNYEAQQDKSGLPNDRFSAERPEGSISTLTIQRTEQRDSAMYRCASSLVHPLTSGRYNEQFFGPGTRLTVL.

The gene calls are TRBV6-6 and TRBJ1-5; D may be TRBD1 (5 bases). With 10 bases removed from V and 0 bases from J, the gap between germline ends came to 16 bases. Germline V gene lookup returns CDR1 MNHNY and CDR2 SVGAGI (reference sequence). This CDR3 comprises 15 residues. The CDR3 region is CATSREGYSNQPQHF. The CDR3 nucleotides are TGTGCCACCTCCAGGGAGGGATATAGCAATCAGCCCCAGCATTTT.

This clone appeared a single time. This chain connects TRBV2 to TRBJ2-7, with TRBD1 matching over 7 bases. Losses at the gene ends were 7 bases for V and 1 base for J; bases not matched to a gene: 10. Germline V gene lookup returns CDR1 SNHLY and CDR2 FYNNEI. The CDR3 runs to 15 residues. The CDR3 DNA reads TGTGCCAGCAAGGGTTGGGACAGAGTTTCCTACGAGCAGTACTTC. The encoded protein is CASKGWDRVSYEQYF. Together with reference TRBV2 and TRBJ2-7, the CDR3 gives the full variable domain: EPEVTQTPSHQVTQMGQEVILRCVPISNHLYFYWYRQILGQKVEFLVSFYNNEISEKSEIFDDQFSVERPDGSNFTLKIRSTKLEDSAMYFCASKGWDRVSYEQYFGPGTRLTVT.

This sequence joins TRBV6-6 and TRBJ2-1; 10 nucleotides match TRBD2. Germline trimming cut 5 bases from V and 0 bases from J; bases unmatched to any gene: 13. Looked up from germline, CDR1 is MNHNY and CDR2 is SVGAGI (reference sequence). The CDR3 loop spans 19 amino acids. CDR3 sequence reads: CASSHLALAGASSYNEQFF. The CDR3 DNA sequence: TGTGCCAGCAGTCACCTTGCGCTAGCGGGAGCGAGCTCCTACAATGAGCAGTTCTTC.

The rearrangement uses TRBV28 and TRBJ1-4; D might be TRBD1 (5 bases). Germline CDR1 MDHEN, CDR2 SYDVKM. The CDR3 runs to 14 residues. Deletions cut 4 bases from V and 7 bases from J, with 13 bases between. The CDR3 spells CASSYSNGGEKLFF. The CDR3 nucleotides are TGTGCCAGCAGTTACTCCAACGGGGGTGAAAAACTGTTTTTT.

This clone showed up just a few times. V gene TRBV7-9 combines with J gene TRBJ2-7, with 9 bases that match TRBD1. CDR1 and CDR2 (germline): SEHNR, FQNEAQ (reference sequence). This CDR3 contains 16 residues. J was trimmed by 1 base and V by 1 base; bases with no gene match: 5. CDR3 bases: TGTGCCAGCAGCTTAGGAGGGACAGGGAAATCCTACGAGCAGTACTTC. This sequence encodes CASSLGGTGKSYEQYF.

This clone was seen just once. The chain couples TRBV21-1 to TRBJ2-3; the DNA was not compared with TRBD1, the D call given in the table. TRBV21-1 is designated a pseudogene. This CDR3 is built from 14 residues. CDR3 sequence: CASSKANQADTQYF. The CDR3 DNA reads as TGTGCCAGCAGCAAAGCGAATCAGGCAGATACGCAGTATTTT.

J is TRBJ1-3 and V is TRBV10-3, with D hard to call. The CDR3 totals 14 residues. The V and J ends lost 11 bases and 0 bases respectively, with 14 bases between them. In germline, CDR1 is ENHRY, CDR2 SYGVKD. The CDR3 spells CAARAADSGNTIYF. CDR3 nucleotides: TGTGCCGCGAGGGCTGCCGACTCTGGAAACACCATATATTTT.

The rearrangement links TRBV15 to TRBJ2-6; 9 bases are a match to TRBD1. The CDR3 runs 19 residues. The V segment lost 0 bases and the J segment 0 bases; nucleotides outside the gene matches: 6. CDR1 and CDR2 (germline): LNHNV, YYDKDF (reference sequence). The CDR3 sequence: CATSRENTGGTSGANVLTF. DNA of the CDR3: TGTGCCACCAGCAGAGAAAACACAGGGGGCACCTCTGGGGCCAACGTCCTGACTTTC.

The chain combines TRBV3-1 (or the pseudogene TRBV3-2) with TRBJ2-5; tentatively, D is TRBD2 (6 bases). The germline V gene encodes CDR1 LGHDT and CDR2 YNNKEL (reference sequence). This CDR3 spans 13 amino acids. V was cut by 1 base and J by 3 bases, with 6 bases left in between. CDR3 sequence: CASSQAGEETQYF. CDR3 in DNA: TGTGCCAGCAGCCAAGCGGGGGAAGAGACCCAGTACTTC.

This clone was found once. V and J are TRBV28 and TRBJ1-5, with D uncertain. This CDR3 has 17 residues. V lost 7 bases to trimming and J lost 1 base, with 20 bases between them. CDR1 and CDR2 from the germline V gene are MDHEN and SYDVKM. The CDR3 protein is CASTRFRGLMSNQPQHF. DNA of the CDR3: TGTGCCAGCACCAGGTTCCGGGGTTTAATGAGCAATCAGCCCCAGCATTTT.

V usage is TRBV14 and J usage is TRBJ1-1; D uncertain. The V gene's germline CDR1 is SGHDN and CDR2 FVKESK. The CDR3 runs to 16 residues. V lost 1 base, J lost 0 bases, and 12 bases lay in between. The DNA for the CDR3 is TGTGCCAGCAGCCAAGGTGGGCAAAGCATGAACACTGAAGCTTTCTTT. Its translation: CASSQGGQSMNTEAFF.

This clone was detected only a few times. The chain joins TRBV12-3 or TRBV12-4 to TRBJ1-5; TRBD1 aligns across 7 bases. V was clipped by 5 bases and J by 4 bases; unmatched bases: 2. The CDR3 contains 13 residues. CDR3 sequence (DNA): TGTGCCAGCAGTCCGGGACAGAATCAGCCCCAGCATTTT. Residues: CASSPGQNQPQHF.

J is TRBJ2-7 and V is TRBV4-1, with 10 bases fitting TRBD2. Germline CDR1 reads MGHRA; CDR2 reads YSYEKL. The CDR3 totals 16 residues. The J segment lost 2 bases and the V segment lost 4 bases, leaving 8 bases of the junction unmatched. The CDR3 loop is CASSRSLAGGTYEQYF. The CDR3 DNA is TGCGCCAGCAGCCGATCCTTAGCGGGGGGTACCTACGAGCAGTACTTC.

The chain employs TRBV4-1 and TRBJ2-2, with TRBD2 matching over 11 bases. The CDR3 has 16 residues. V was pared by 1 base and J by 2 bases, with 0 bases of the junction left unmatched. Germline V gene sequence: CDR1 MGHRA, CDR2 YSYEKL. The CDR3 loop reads CASSQGLAGNTGELFF. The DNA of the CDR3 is TGCGCCAGCAGCCAAGGACTAGCGGGAAACACCGGGGAGCTGTTTTTT.

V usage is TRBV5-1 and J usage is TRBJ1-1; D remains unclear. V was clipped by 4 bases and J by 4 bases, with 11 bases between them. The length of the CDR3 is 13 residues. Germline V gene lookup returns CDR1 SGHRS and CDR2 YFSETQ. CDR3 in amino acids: CASSDSSFTEAFF. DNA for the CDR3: TGCGCCAGCAGCGACTCCTCGTTCACTGAAGCTTTCTTT.

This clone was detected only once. CDR3 nucleotides: TGTGCCAGCATACTCGGGGGGGCCGTCACCGGGGAGCTGTTTTTT. As protein: CASILGGAVTGELFF. J is TRBJ2-2 and V is TRBV2; 8 positions agree with TRBD2. CDR3 length: 15 amino acids. Trimming took 7 bases from V and 4 from J; bases not matched to a gene: 8. Germline CDR1 and CDR2: SNHLY and FYNNEI.

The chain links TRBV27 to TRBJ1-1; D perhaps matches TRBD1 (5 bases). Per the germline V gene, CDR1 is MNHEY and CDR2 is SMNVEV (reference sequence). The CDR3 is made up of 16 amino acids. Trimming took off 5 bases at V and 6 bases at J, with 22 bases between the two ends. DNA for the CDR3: TGTGCCAGCAGTAGAGTACCTGGGGGGGTATATGCTGAAGCTTTCTTT. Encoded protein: CASSRVPGGVYAEAFF.

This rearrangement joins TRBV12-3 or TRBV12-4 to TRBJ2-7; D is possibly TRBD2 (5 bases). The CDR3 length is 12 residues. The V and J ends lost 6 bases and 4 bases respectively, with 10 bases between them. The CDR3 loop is CASSSGFYEQYF. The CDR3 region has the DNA TGTGCCAGCAGCTCGGGATTTTACGAGCAGTACTTC.

The CDR3 bases are TGTGCCACCAGCAGAGGGGTACTATACAATGAGCAGTTCTTC. Translating it yields CATSRGVLYNEQFF. The rearrangement links TRBV15 to TRBJ2-1; D not resolved. This CDR3 spans 14 amino acids. Trimming took off 1 base at V and 4 bases at J, with 8 bases between the two ends. Germline V gene lookup returns CDR1 LNHNV and CDR2 YYDKDF (reference sequence).

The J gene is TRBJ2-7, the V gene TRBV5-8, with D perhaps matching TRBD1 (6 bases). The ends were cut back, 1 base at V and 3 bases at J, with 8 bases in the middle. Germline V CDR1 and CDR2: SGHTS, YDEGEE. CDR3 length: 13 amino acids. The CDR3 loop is CASSLTGSYEQYF. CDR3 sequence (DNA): TGTGCCAGCAGCTTGACAGGGAGCTACGAGCAGTACTTC.

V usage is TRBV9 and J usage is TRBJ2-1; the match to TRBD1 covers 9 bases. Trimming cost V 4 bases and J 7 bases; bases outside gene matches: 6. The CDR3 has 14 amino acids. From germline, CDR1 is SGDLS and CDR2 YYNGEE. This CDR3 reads CASSRTGASNEQFF. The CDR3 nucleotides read TGTGCCAGCAGCAGGACAGGGGCATCGAATGAGCAGTTCTTC.

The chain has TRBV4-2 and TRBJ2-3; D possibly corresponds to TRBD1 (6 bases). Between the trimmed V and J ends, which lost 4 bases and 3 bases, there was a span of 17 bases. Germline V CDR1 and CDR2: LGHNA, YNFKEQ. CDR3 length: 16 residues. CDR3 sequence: CASSLQVARGTDTQYF. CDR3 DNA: TGTGCCAGCAGCCTCCAGGTAGCGAGGGGGACAGATACGCAGTATTTT.

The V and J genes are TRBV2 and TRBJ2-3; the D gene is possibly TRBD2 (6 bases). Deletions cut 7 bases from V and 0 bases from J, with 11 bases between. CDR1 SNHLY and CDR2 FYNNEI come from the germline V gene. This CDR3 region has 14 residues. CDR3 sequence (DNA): TGTGCCAGCACCGGGAGAACTAGCACAGATACGCAGTATTTT. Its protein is CASTGRTSTDTQYF. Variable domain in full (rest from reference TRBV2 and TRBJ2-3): EPEVTQTPSHQVTQMGQEVILRCVPISNHLYFYWYRQILGQKVEFLVSFYNNEISEKSEIFDDQFSVERPDGSNFTLKIRSTKLEDSAMYFCASTGRTSTDTQYFGPGTRLTVL.

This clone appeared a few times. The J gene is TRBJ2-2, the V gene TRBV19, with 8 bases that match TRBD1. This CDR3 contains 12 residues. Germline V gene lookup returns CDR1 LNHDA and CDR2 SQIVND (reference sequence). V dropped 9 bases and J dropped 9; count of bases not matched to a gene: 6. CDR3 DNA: TGTGCCAGCAGACAGGGGAACCGGGAGCTGTTTTTT. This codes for CASRQGNRELFF.

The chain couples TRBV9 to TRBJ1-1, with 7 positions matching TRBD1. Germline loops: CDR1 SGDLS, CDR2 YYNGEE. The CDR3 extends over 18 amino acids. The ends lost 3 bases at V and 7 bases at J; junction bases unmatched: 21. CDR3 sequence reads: CASSAWPTQGGRGHEAFF. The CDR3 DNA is TGTGCCAGCAGCGCGTGGCCGACGCAGGGGGGACGTGGTCATGAAGCTTTCTTT.

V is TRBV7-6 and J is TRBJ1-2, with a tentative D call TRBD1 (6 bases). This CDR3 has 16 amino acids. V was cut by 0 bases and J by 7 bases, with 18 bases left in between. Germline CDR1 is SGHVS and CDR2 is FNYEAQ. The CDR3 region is CASSLARDTYAGGYTF. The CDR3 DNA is TGTGCCAGCAGCTTAGCCAGGGACACCTATGCCGGTGGCTACACCTTC.

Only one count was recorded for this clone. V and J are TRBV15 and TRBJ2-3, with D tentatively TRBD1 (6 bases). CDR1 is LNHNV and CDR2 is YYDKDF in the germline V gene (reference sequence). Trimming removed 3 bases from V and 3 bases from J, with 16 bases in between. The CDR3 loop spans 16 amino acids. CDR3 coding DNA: TGTGCCACCAGCAGGGTTTGGGCAGGGGAGACAGATACGCAGTATTTT. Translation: CATSRVWAGETDTQYF.

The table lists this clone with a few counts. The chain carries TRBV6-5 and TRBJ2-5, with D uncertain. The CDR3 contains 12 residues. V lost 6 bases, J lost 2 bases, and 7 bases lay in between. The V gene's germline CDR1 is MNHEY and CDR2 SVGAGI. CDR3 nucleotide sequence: TGTGCCAGCAGGCGGCAGCAAGAGACCCAGTACTTC. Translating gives CASRRQQETQYF.

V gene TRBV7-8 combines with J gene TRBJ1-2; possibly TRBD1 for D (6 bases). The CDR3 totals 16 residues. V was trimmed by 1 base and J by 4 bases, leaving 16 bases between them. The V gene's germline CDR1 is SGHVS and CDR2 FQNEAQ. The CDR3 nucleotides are TGTGCCAGCAGCTTAGATGCAGGGGCCGGTGGCTATGGCTACACCTTC. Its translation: CASSLDAGAGGYGYTF.

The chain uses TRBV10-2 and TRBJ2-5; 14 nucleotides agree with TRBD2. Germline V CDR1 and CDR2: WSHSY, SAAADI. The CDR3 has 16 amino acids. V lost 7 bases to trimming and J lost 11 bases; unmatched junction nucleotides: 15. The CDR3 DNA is TGCGCCAGCACCTACGATACCGGACTAGCGGGAGGTCTTCAGTACTTC. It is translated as CASTYDTGLAGGLQYF.